This TCR beta chain was sequenced in a study of shared clonotypes between healthy human individuals. TCRdb's table, derived via immunoSEQ multiplex PCR, lists solely in-frame clones and lacks some. Among some 2 million clones, about 95% were seen once, and the ten largest hold 0.9% to 1.4%. This CDR3 spans 22 amino acids. Positive CCR7 selection of CD45RO-negative cells yielded the naive CD8 cells, and terminally differentiated effector memory CD45RA+ cells were excluded. The sequenced sample consisted of naive CD8+ T cells sorted from blood. The chain recombines TRBV12-1 with TRBJ1-6; the D call of TRBD1 is as the table states it, not checked on the DNA. TRBV12-1 is annotated as a pseudogene. The clonotype originates from a man younger than 35 in good health. This chain's CDR3 is CASSFACKTGTNWGYYNSPLHF. The DNA for the CDR3 is TGTGCCAGCAGCTTTGCTTGTAAAACAGGGACCAATTGGGGTTACTATAATTCACCCCTCCACTTT.